This entry lists 29 T cell receptor beta chains sequenced from one sample in a study of cytotoxic CD8 clonotypes in ibrutinib-treated CLL. This table comes from immunoSEQ multiplex PCR, and its TCRdb copy is limited to in-frame clones, with some not included. The table records 95,000 to 100,000 clones, around 73% of them present only once. This material consisted of PBMCs, taken after 12 months of ibrutinib treatment. Receptors originate from a human donor with chronic lymphocytic leukemia.

The chain is built from TRBV14 and TRBJ2-7; TRBD2 is a possible D gene (5 bases). V lost 0 bases to trimming and J lost 6 bases, with 9 bases between them. The CDR3 consists of 13 residues. Germline assignment: CDR1 SGHDN and CDR2 FVKESK. The CDR3 spells CASSQERTREQYF. CDR3 DNA: TGTGCCAGCAGCCAAGAACGGACTCGCGAGCAGTACTTC.

The chain links TRBV5-1 to TRBJ1-5; the D is unclear. This CDR3 comprises 15 residues. V was clipped by 0 bases and J by 2 bases, with 9 bases between them. CDR1 and CDR2 (germline): SGHRS, YFSETQ. CDR3 loop: CASSLDGLGNQPQHF. The CDR3 DNA reads TGCGCCAGCAGCTTGGATGGTTTGGGCAATCAGCCCCAGCATTTT.

The chain carries TRBV7-6 and TRBJ1-5, with D hard to call. Germline CDR1 is SGHVS and CDR2 is FNYEAQ. CDR3 length: 13 amino acids. The V end lost 1 base, the J end lost 5 bases, and 6 bases lay between the germline ends. Written as DNA, the CDR3 is TGTGCCAGCAGCTTAGGTATCGATCAGCCCCAGCATTTT. Translating it yields CASSLGIDQPQHF.

The chain carries TRBV5-1 and TRBJ1-1, with D unresolved. The V gene's germline CDR1 is SGHRS and CDR2 YFSETQ. The CDR3 runs 13 residues. Trimming cost V 7 bases and J 1 base, with 11 bases left between them. The CDR3 reads CASQLGSNTEAFF. In nucleotides, the CDR3 is TGCGCCAGCCAGTTGGGGTCGAACACTGAAGCTTTCTTT. The variable domain in full, with the rest retrieved from reference TRBV5-1 and TRBJ1-1, is KAGVTQTPRYLIKTRGQQVTLSCSPISGHRSVSWYQQTPGQGLQFLFEYFSETQRNKGNFPGRFSGRQFSNSRSEMNVSTLELGDSALYLCASQLGSNTEAFFGQGTRLTVV.

This chain joins TRBV19 and TRBJ2-5; 9 bases line up with TRBD1. With V trimmed by 6 bases and J by 5 bases, 22 bases remained unmatched. From germline, CDR1 is LNHDA and CDR2 SQIVND (reference sequence). CDR3 size: 19 residues. The CDR3 here is CASSPLGSGTGRFRETQYF. The CDR3 nucleotides read TGTGCCAGTAGCCCCCTGGGGTCGGGGACAGGGCGGTTTCGGGAGACCCAGTACTTC.

This chain uses TRBV27 with TRBJ2-1; 11 nucleotides match TRBD2. The CDR3 totals 16 residues. CDR1 and CDR2 (germline): MNHEY, SMNVEV (reference sequence). The V gene end was trimmed by 2 bases and the J gene end by 2 bases; junction bases not matched to a gene: 2. The CDR3: CASSLPSGGTYNEQFF. In DNA, the CDR3 is TGTGCCAGCAGTTTACCTAGCGGGGGGACCTACAATGAGCAGTTCTTC.

The chain couples TRBV7-2 to TRBJ1-5; D remains unclear. Germline CDR1 is SGHTA and CDR2 is FQGNSA. The CDR3 has 13 residues. V lost 5 bases and J 5 bases, leaving 10 bases between the germline ends. This CDR3 is CASSPDSHQPQHF. The DNA of the CDR3 is TGTGCCAGCAGCCCGGATTCCCATCAGCCCCAGCATTTT.

The rearrangement uses TRBV2 and TRBJ2-7; D tentatively reads TRBD1 or TRBD2 (6 bases each). CDR1 is SNHLY and CDR2 is FYNNEI in the germline V gene. CDR3 size: 16 residues. The V gene lost 0 bases and the J gene lost 6 bases, with 18 bases spanning the gap. This CDR3 reads CASSEAAGGYWIEQYF. In DNA, the CDR3 is TGTGCCAGCAGTGAAGCCGCCGGGGGCTATTGGATCGAGCAGTACTTC.

The CDR3 loop is CASSLTGANLYNEQFF. Here the CDR3 DNA reads TGTGCCAGCAGCTTGACAGGGGCCAACCTTTACAATGAGCAGTTCTTC. The chain combines TRBV5-6 with TRBJ2-1, with 7 bases identical to TRBD1. The CDR3 has 16 residues. CDR1 SGHDT and CDR2 YYEEEE come from the germline V gene. V trimming: 1 base; J trimming: 4 bases; junction bases outside the gene matches: 8.

The chain carries TRBV15 and TRBJ2-1; 10 bases match TRBD2. The germline V gene encodes CDR1 LNHNV and CDR2 YYDKDF (reference sequence). The CDR3 is 15 residues long. V lost 0 bases, J lost 9 bases, and 5 bases stayed unmatched. The CDR3 spells CATSRDPSGGVEQFF. The CDR3 nucleotides are TGTGCCACCAGCAGAGACCCTAGCGGGGGCGTTGAGCAGTTCTTC. Full variable domain (outside the CDR3, taken from reference TRBV15 and TRBJ2-1): DAMVIQNPRYQVTQFGKPVTLSCSQTLNHNVMYWYQQKSSQAPKLLFHYYDKDFNNEADTPDNFQSRRPNTSFCFLDIRSPGLGDTAMYLCATSRDPSGGVEQFFGPGTRLTVL.

The gene calls are TRBV27 and TRBJ1-5; D not resolved. There are 16 residues in the CDR3. Per the germline V gene, CDR1 is MNHEY and CDR2 is SMNVEV (reference sequence). The V end lost 7 bases, the J end lost 0 bases, and 16 bases lay between the germline ends. Written as DNA, the CDR3 is TGTGCCAGCAAAAACACGACGGGTTATAGCAATCAGCCCCAGCATTTT. Encoded protein: CASKNTTGYSNQPQHF.

The chain is built from TRBV6-5 and TRBJ2-7; TRBD1 matches 9 bases. Trimming removed 6 bases from V and 3 bases from J; junction bases left unmatched: 9. Germline CDR1 MNHEY, CDR2 SVGAGI. This CDR3 has 15 amino acids. In DNA, the CDR3 is TGTGCCAGCAGCACAGGCCGGGGACAGGGCTACGAGCAGTACTTC. Its translation: CASSTGRGQGYEQYF.

The chain joins TRBV9 to TRBJ2-1; 10 bases line up with TRBD1. This CDR3 is built from 13 residues. Germline trimming cut 3 bases from V and 10 bases from J; bases unmatched to any gene: 4. The germline gives CDR1 SGDLS, CDR2 YYNGEE. The chain's CDR3 is CASSEWDRGEQFF. The DNA of the CDR3 is TGTGCCAGCAGCGAATGGGACAGGGGAGAGCAGTTCTTC.

The rearrangement uses TRBV6-4 and TRBJ2-7; 14 nucleotides line up with TRBD2. J was trimmed by 5 bases and V by 4 bases; bases with no gene match: 4. The V gene's germline CDR1 is MRHNA and CDR2 SNTAGT. CDR3 size: 15 residues. CDR3 coding DNA: TGTGCCAGCAGTGCGACTAGCGGGGGGGTGGACGAGCAGTACTTC. Its translation: CASSATSGGVDEQYF.

The chain employs TRBV4-3 and TRBJ1-2, with D perhaps TRBD1 (6 bases). Trimming removed 0 bases at V and 2 bases at J, with 13 bases between. The CDR3 loop spans 16 amino acids. CDR1 is LGHNA and CDR2 is YSLEER in the germline V gene. CDR3 in DNA: TGCGCCAGCAGCCAAGATCTTAACAGGGACAACTATGGCTACACCTTC. This codes for CASSQDLNRDNYGYTF.

This chain connects TRBV4-1 to TRBJ2-7; the match to TRBD1 covers 7 bases. V gave up 1 base and J gave up 6 bases; unmatched junction bases: 9. The CDR3 extends over 15 amino acids. The V gene's germline CDR1 is MGHRA and CDR2 YSYEKL. CDR3 region: CASSQGQGGLLEQYF. CDR3 coding DNA: TGCGCCAGCAGCCAAGGACAGGGCGGACTTCTCGAGCAGTACTTC.

The chain links TRBV18 to TRBJ2-3; the match to TRBD1 covers 9 bases. V lost 4 bases and J lost 4; bases outside the gene matches: 3. Germline CDR1 KGHSH, CDR2 LQKENI. CDR3 length: 14 residues. The CDR3 sequence: CASSRTGDADTQYF. CDR3 in DNA: TGTGCCAGCTCACGGACAGGGGATGCAGATACGCAGTATTTT.

This clone was observed a single time. DNA for the CDR3: TGTGCCAGCAGTTTCTACGAGCAGTACTTC. Protein sequence: CASSFYEQYF. This rearrangement joins TRBV6-5 to TRBJ2-7; D is ambiguous. Germline CDR1 MNHEY, CDR2 SVGAGI. Trimming removed 4 bases from V and 3 bases from J, with 1 base in between. This CDR3 contains 10 residues.

This clone showed up just once. The J gene is TRBJ1-3, the V gene TRBV4-3; unclear D gene. This CDR3 is 16 amino acids long. Germline CDR1 reads LGHNA; CDR2 reads YSLEER. V was trimmed by 0 bases and J by 0 bases, leaving 9 bases between them. CDR3 DNA: TGCGCCAGCAGCCAAGATACAGCAGGCTCTGGAAACACCATATATTTT. It is translated as CASSQDTAGSGNTIYF.

The chain employs TRBV18 and TRBJ2-2; the D is unclear. The V end was cut by 2 bases, the J end by 6 bases, with 7 bases between. The germline V gene encodes CDR1 KGHSH and CDR2 LQKENI. CDR3 length equals 13 residues. CDR3 bases: TGTGCCAGCTCACCATCAAGACCCGGGGAGCTGTTTTTT. Translation gives CASSPSRPGELFF.

The rearrangement uses TRBV27 and TRBJ1-6, with D possibly being TRBD1 (5 bases). The CDR3 runs to 16 residues. Germline CDR1 MNHEY, CDR2 SMNVEV (reference sequence). Trimming stripped 5 bases from V and 11 bases from J, with 22 bases between. This chain's CDR3 is CASSLAGRGSSAPLHF. CDR3 DNA: TGTGCCAGCAGTCTCGCGGGTAGGGGAAGCAGTGCACCCCTCCACTTT.

J is TRBJ1-5 and V is TRBV28; no clear D gene. The CDR3 has 15 amino acids. V lost 2 bases to trimming and J lost 2 bases, with 10 bases between them. CDR1 and CDR2 from the germline V gene are MDHEN and SYDVKM. DNA of the CDR3: TGTGCCAGCAGTTTAACCGCGTTCGGCAATCAGCCCCAGCATTTT. Translating it yields CASSLTAFGNQPQHF.

The rearrangement joins TRBV7-2 to TRBJ2-1; possible D gene TRBD2, 6 bases. This CDR3 is 14 amino acids long. V was pared by 5 bases and J by 5 bases, with 13 bases between. The germline gives CDR1 SGHTA, CDR2 FQGNSA. CDR3 sequence: CASSPWRGDNEQFF. In DNA form, the CDR3 reads TGTGCCAGCAGCCCTTGGCGGGGTGACAATGAGCAGTTCTTC.

This clone was counted a single time. The rearrangement joins TRBV5-1 to TRBJ2-5; D is uncertain. Looked up from germline, CDR1 is SGHRS and CDR2 is YFSETQ. This CDR3 has 16 amino acids. Trimming cost V 4 bases and J 2 bases, with 18 bases left between them. CDR3 coding DNA: TGCGCCAGCAGCCCCCAAGGCACTGGAGCTCAAGAGACCCAGTACTTC. Amino acid sequence: CASSPQGTGAQETQYF.

This clone was counted a single time. The chain couples TRBV14 to TRBJ1-1; D is ambiguous. The V and J ends lost 2 bases and 4 bases respectively, with 11 bases between them. The CDR3 totals 14 residues. CDR1 is SGHDN and CDR2 is FVKESK in the germline V gene. CDR3 protein: CASSQSSLGTEAFF. The DNA for the CDR3 is TGTGCCAGCAGCCAAAGTAGCTTGGGCACTGAAGCTTTCTTT.

V usage is TRBV5-1 and J usage is TRBJ2-2, with D possibly matching TRBD2 (6 bases). Trimming pared 4 bases from V and 6 bases from J, leaving 13 bases between. This CDR3 contains 14 residues. Germline V gene sequence: CDR1 SGHRS, CDR2 YFSETQ. The CDR3: CASSQGLNPGELFF. CDR3 DNA: TGCGCCAGCAGCCAGGGACTTAACCCCGGGGAGCTGTTTTTT.

The V call is TRBV5-4, the J call TRBJ1-2, with 9 bases fitting TRBD1. V shed 4 bases, J shed 8 bases, and the junction held 9 bases outside the gene matches. The CDR3 runs to 14 residues. Germline-derived CDR1 and CDR2 are SGHNT and YYREEE (reference sequence). This chain's CDR3 is CASSLTGTGKGYTF. The CDR3 DNA reads TGTGCCAGCAGCCTAACCGGGACAGGGAAAGGCTACACCTTC. The full variable domain, with the rest looked up from reference TRBV5-4 and TRBJ1-2, is ETGVTQSPTHLIKTRGQQVTLRCSSQSGHNTVSWYQQALGQGPQFIFQYYREEENGRGNFPPRFSGLQFPNYSSELNVNALELDDSALYLCASSLTGTGKGYTFGSGTRLTVV.

The chain links TRBV7-2 to TRBJ1-2; 7 bases match TRBD1. Germline trimming cut 5 bases from V and 3 bases from J; bases unmatched to any gene: 12. Germline CDR1 is SGHTA and CDR2 is FQGNSA. The CDR3 runs to 16 residues. The CDR3 here is CASSKQDRHPYYGYTF. CDR3 nucleotides: TGTGCCAGCAGCAAACAGGACAGGCACCCATACTATGGCTACACCTTC.

The V gene is TRBV7-2, the J gene TRBJ1-1; the D gene is possibly TRBD1 (5 bases). Trimming stripped 5 bases from V and 7 bases from J, with 14 bases between. CDR1 is SGHTA and CDR2 is FQGNSA in the germline V gene. CDR3 length equals 13 residues. CDR3 in amino acids: CASSARGRNEAFF. The CDR3 DNA sequence: TGTGCCAGCAGCGCAAGGGGTAGAAATGAAGCTTTCTTT. Full variable domain (outside the CDR3, taken from reference TRBV7-2 and TRBJ1-1): GAGVSQSPSNKVTEKGKDVELRCDPISGHTALYWYRQSLGQGLEFLIYFQGNSAPDKSGLPSDRFSAERTGGSVSTLTIQRTQQEDSAVYLCASSARGRNEAFFGQGTRLTVV.